Sequencing of this T cell receptor beta chain was carried out in a study of breast tumors, draining lymph nodes, adjacent tissues. Study results and caveats: Luminal-like breast cancer showed significantly higher tumor–nontumor repertoire similarity than basal-like. Compared with lymph nodes, tumors were less diverse; compared with nontumor tissue, more. Most tumor T cells seemingly derive from lymph node, then expand in tumor. That most tumor T cells come from lymph nodes remained unproven.

The lymph nodes were axillary draining lymph nodes from breast cancer patients. This clonotype appeared many times. Its antigen remains unknown. V lost 3 bases, J lost 5 bases, and 23 bases lay in between. Germline V CDR1 and CDR2: LNHNV, YYDKDF (reference sequence). This CDR3 comprises 18 residues. TCRdb processed the multiplex PCR reads anew with MiXCR; each CDR3 protein has one entry. The table has over 200,000 distinct CDR3 sequences, 32% seen once. This chain joins TRBV15 and TRBJ2-1; TRBD1 is a possible D gene (7 bases). Sequencing used axillary lymph node tissue. The TCR sequence derives from a female donor with breast cancer. Some clones in this sample may be carry-over from other donors' samples. Written as DNA, the CDR3 is TGTGCCACCAGCAGCCCACGCGAGGGGGCGGGAAGGAACAATGAGCAGTTCTTC. Translating it yields CATSSPREGAGRNNEQFF.